Presented here are 2 T cell receptor beta chains from one specimen sequenced in a study of T cells in Graves' hyperthyroidism and ophthalmopathy. Regions amplified from RNA transcripts were the TCR beta CDR3 regions. HTBI primers were the set used in a first-round RT-PCR of the TCR CDR3. TCRdb reanalysed the multiplex PCR reads using MiXCR and keeps one entry per CDR3 protein. The sample includes 250,000 to 300,000 distinct CDR3 sequences, approximately 15% of them seen just once. Material for sequencing was blood. The receptors shown here come from an older woman with Graves' ophthalmopathy.

V usage is TRBV6-1 and J usage is TRBJ2-5; a possible D gene is TRBD1 (7 bases). Germline V gene lookup returns CDR1 MNHNS and CDR2 SASEGT. V gave up 1 base and J gave up 1 base, with 13 bases separating them. CDR3 length: 16 amino acids. The CDR3 DNA follows: TGTGCCAGCAGTGAAGAGACAGGGAGGCCCCAAGAGACCCAGTACTTC. Translation gives CASSEETGRPQETQYF.

The CDR3 DNA reads as TGTGCCAGCAGTTACTCCTTCGGGCCGAACACCGGGGAGCTGTTTTTT. It encodes CASSYSFGPNTGELFF. This sequence joins TRBV6-2 or TRBV6-3 and TRBJ2-2, with D uncertain. Germline V gene sequence: CDR1 MNHEY, CDR2 SVGEGT. Trimming took off 0 bases at V and 0 bases at J, with 8 bases between the two ends. The CDR3 covers 16 residues.